Each of the 30 T cell receptor beta chains below was sequenced from the same sample in a study of shared clonotypes between healthy human individuals. Assay used: immunoSEQ multiplex PCR; TCRdb lists only in-frame clones, some missing. The repertoire consists of some 2.1 million clones, with about 95% occurring once and the leading ten covering 0.85% to 1.3%. The naive CD8 fraction comprised CD45RO-negative cells positively selected for CCR7 and excluded terminally differentiated effector memory CD45RA+ cells. The sequenced material came from naive CD8+ T cells sorted from blood. The receptors here all came from a young man in good health.

The chain joins TRBV27 to TRBJ2-7; D unresolved. Per germline, CDR1 MNHEY and CDR2 SMNVEV (reference sequence). The CDR3 is 10 residues long. CDR3 sequence: CGSGAYEQYF. CDR3 bases: TGTGGGTCAGGAGCCTACGAGCAGTACTTC.

The sample holds one count of this clone. The chain joins TRBV4-2 to TRBJ2-5, with 14 nucleotides matching TRBD2. V shed 5 bases and J 4 bases; nucleotides not matched to a gene: 9. This CDR3 spans 17 amino acids. Germline V gene lookup returns CDR1 LGHNA and CDR2 YNFKEQ. The CDR3 DNA reads as TGTGCCAGCAGCTGGGGGGGACTAGCGGGAGCGTCAGAGACCCAGTACTTC. Amino acid sequence: CASSWGGLAGASETQYF.

This sequence joins TRBV5-6 and TRBJ2-3; D tentatively reads TRBD1 or TRBD2 (5 bases each). Trimming took 5 bases from V and 6 from J, leaving 10 bases between them. This CDR3 spans 12 amino acids. CDR1 is SGHDT and CDR2 is YYEEEE in the germline V gene. DNA for the CDR3: TGTGCCAGCAGGATCGGGGCGGATACGCAGTATTTT. Its translation is CASRIGADTQYF. Looking up the rest from reference TRBV5-6 and TRBJ2-3 gives the full variable domain: DAGVTQSPTHLIKTRGQQVTLRCSPKSGHDTVSWYQQALGQGPQFIFQYYEEEERQRGNFPDRFSGHQFPNYSSELNVNALLLGDSALYLCASRIGADTQYFGPGTRLTVL.

The chain has TRBV4-3 and TRBJ1-1; the match to TRBD1 covers 9 bases. V was pared by 4 bases and J by 1 base, with 7 bases of the junction left unmatched. This CDR3 is built from 16 residues. Germline loops: CDR1 LGHNA, CDR2 YSLEER. This CDR3 is CASSPGTGWGNTEAFF. The CDR3 DNA reads TGCGCCAGCAGCCCGGGGACAGGGTGGGGGAACACTGAAGCTTTCTTT.

About this clone: This sample also contains other DNA sequences that code for the same CDR3. The chain uses TRBV7-9 and TRBJ1-4, with D unresolved. The CDR3 covers 10 residues. Germline-derived CDR1 and CDR2 are SEHNR and FQNEAQ (reference sequence). The V end lost 4 bases, the J end lost 7 bases, and 1 base lay between the germline ends. The DNA of the CDR3 is TGTGCCAGCAGCTCTGAAAAACTGTTTTTT. Protein sequence: CASSSEKLFF.

The chain carries TRBV6-1 and TRBJ2-3; D not certain. The length of the CDR3 is 16 residues. Per the germline V gene, CDR1 is MNHNS and CDR2 is SASEGT. The germline V and J ends were trimmed by 0 bases and 4 bases, with 14 bases remaining between them. The CDR3: CASSEAEALEADTQYF. The CDR3 region has the DNA TGTGCCAGCAGTGAAGCGGAAGCCCTCGAGGCAGATACGCAGTATTTT.

The chain joins TRBV30 to TRBJ2-7, with 11 bases that match TRBD2. Germline V lookup: CDR1 GTSNPN, CDR2 SVGIG (reference sequence). The length of the CDR3 is 15 residues. V lost 2 bases and J lost 3; bases outside the gene matches: 6. The CDR3 spells CAWSLGLAEHYEQYF. CDR3 coding DNA: TGTGCCTGGAGTCTGGGACTAGCGGAACACTACGAGCAGTACTTC. Full variable domain (remainder filled in from reference TRBV30 and TRBJ2-7): SQTIHQWPATLVQPVGSPLSLECTVEGTSNPNLYWYRQAAGRGLQLLFYSVGIGQISSEVPQNLSASRPQDRQFILSSKKLLLSDSGFYLCAWSLGLAEHYEQYFGPGTRLTVT.

This chain connects TRBV4-1 to TRBJ2-7; TRBD2 matches at 9 bases. The length of the CDR3 is 14 residues. V lost 5 bases to trimming and J lost 2 bases; unmatched junction nucleotides: 4. Germline V lookup: CDR1 MGHRA, CDR2 YSYEKL. The CDR3 loop reads CASSSTSGTYEQYF. The CDR3 DNA follows: TGCGCCAGCAGCTCGACTAGCGGTACCTACGAGCAGTACTTC.

This clone was seen just once. The chain uses TRBV9 and TRBJ1-2; no reliable D call. This CDR3 region has 13 residues. V lost 0 bases and J 7 bases, leaving 10 bases between the germline ends. CDR1 and CDR2 from the germline V gene are SGDLS and YYNGEE. The CDR3 DNA is TGTGCCAGCAGCGTAGGGGGAGGAGGTGGCTACACCTTC. Translated: CASSVGGGGGYTF. Full variable domain (outside the CDR3, taken from reference TRBV9 and TRBJ1-2): DSGVTQTPKHLITATGQRVTLRCSPRSGDLSVYWYQQSLDQGLQFLIQYYNGEERAKGNILERFSAQQFPDLHSELNLSSLELGDSALYFCASSVGGGGGYTFGSGTRLTVV.

The CDR3 DNA sequence: TGTGCCAGCTCTAGCGGGGACTTCTCCTACGAGCAGTACTTC. Translating it yields CASSSGDFSYEQYF. This chain joins TRBV6-6 and TRBJ2-7; 9 bases map to TRBD2. The CDR3 has 14 amino acids. The germline gives CDR1 MNHNY, CDR2 SVGAGI (reference sequence). After removal of 8 bases from V and 0 bases from J, the junction contained 5 bases not matched to a gene.

Comment on this clone: The sample carries other DNA sequences with the same CDR3. The rearrangement joins TRBV7-9 to TRBJ2-1; no definite D call. The CDR3 length is 11 residues. The germline V gene has CDR1 SEHNR and CDR2 FQNEAQ (reference sequence). Trimming removed 1 base at V and 9 bases at J, with 4 bases between. The CDR3 protein is CASSLGGEQFF. Written as DNA, the CDR3 is TGTGCCAGCAGCTTAGGAGGTGAGCAGTTCTTC.

The chain carries TRBV6-6 and TRBJ2-3, with 13 bases fitting TRBD2. Trimming at V came to 5 bases and at J to 4 bases, leaving 0 bases not matched to a gene. Germline V gene lookup returns CDR1 MNHNY and CDR2 SVGAGI (reference sequence). CDR3 length equals 14 residues. The CDR3 DNA follows: TGTGCCAGCAGTGGACTAGCGGGAGCAGATACGCAGTATTTT. It translates to CASSGLAGADTQYF.

This clone was picked up one time. This chain links TRBV29-1 with TRBJ2-2; TRBD2 aligns across 9 bases. J gave up 3 bases and V 3 bases, and 8 bases lay outside the gene matches. Looked up from germline, CDR1 is SQVTM and CDR2 is ANQGSEA. The CDR3 sequence is 16 residues long. The CDR3 DNA reads as TGCAGCGTTGAGGGGAGCGGGGGGCTCTACACCGGGGAGCTGTTTTTT. It specifies CSVEGSGGLYTGELFF.

The V and J genes are TRBV4-3 and TRBJ2-1, with 8 bases aligning to TRBD2. The germline V gene has CDR1 LGHNA and CDR2 YSLEER. J lost 4 bases, V lost 5 bases, and 4 bases had no gene match. This CDR3 has 14 residues. The DNA of the CDR3 is TGCGCCAGCAGCACCCGGGGGGGATACAATGAGCAGTTCTTC. As protein: CASSTRGGYNEQFF.

The V and J genes are TRBV5-6 and TRBJ2-2; maybe TRBD1 (5 bases). This CDR3 is 15 amino acids long. The V gene's germline CDR1 is SGHDT and CDR2 YYEEEE. The V gene lost 0 bases and the J gene lost 2 bases, with 8 bases spanning the gap. This chain's CDR3 is CASSLGQGNTGELFF. DNA of the CDR3: TGTGCCAGCAGCTTGGGGCAGGGAAACACCGGGGAGCTGTTTTTT.

With respect to this clone: The sample has other DNA sequences that encode this CDR3 too. This sequence joins TRBV19 and TRBJ1-5, with D possibly matching TRBD1 (6 bases). V was clipped by 5 bases and J by 3 bases, with 11 bases between them. The CDR3 length is 14 residues. Germline V gives CDR1 LNHDA, CDR2 SQIVND (reference sequence). DNA of the CDR3: TGTGCCAGTAGTGTCCGGGACACCAATCAGCCCCAGCATTTT. This translates into CASSVRDTNQPQHF.

V gene TRBV5-1 combines with J gene TRBJ2-2; 9 nucleotides agree with TRBD1. Looked up from germline, CDR1 is SGHRS and CDR2 is YFSETQ. Trimming cost V 2 bases and J 0 bases; bases outside gene matches: 8. The CDR3 runs to 18 residues. The CDR3 bases are TGCGCCAGCAGCTTCCGGGACAGGGAACCCGCGAACACCGGGGAGCTGTTTTTT. Protein product: CASSFRDREPANTGELFF. The full variable domain, completed using reference TRBV5-1 and TRBJ2-2, is KAGVTQTPRYLIKTRGQQVTLSCSPISGHRSVSWYQQTPGQGLQFLFEYFSETQRNKGNFPGRFSGRQFSNSRSEMNVSTLELGDSALYLCASSFRDREPANTGELFFGEGSRLTVL.

As to this clone: Other DNA sequences in this sample translate to the same CDR3. CDR3 amino acids: CASRDRGSYEQYF. CDR3 sequence (DNA): TGTGCCAGCAGAGACAGGGGGAGCTACGAGCAGTACTTC. The rearrangement uses TRBV5-4 and TRBJ2-7; 9 nucleotides line up with TRBD1. Germline V gene lookup returns CDR1 SGHNT and CDR2 YYREEE (reference sequence). The V segment lost 5 bases and the J segment 3 bases; nucleotides outside the gene matches: 3. This CDR3 is built from 13 residues.

V gene TRBV7-9 combines with J gene TRBJ1-1; TRBD1 might be the D (5 bases). Germline V CDR1 and CDR2: SEHNR, FQNEAQ (reference sequence). The CDR3 is made up of 14 amino acids. V dropped 5 bases and J dropped 3 bases, with 13 bases sitting between them. For the CDR3, the DNA is TGTGCCAGCAGCCGTACTGCGGGGGACACTGAAGCTTTCTTT. Its protein product is CASSRTAGDTEAFF.

The rearrangement uses TRBV27 and TRBJ2-3; 10 nucleotides align to TRBD1. The junction had 6 bases not matched to a gene; V was cut back by 5 bases and J by 4 bases. The CDR3 has 15 residues. CDR1 MNHEY and CDR2 SMNVEV come from the germline V gene (reference sequence). CDR3 residues: CASSELGQGADTQYF. The CDR3 DNA follows: TGTGCCAGCAGTGAACTAGGACAGGGGGCAGATACGCAGTATTTT.

As concerns this clone: Other DNA variants within this sample encode the same CDR3. The genes are TRBV27 and TRBJ2-7, with a weak D call TRBD1 (8 bases). V lost 4 bases, J lost 3 bases, and 13 bases lay in between. Germline V CDR1 and CDR2: MNHEY, SMNVEV (reference sequence). The CDR3 extends over 14 amino acids. CDR3 coding DNA: TGTGCCAGCAGTTCAACAGGGGGGGACTACGAGCAGTACTTC. Its translation is CASSSTGGDYEQYF.

The gene calls are TRBV5-5 and TRBJ2-7; D is uncertain. V lost 4 bases and J lost 3, with 14 bases in between. Germline V gene lookup returns CDR1 SGHKS and CDR2 YYEKEE (reference sequence). The CDR3 length is 14 residues. This CDR3 is CASSLMWADYEQYF. The CDR3 nucleotides read TGTGCCAGCAGCCTCATGTGGGCGGACTACGAGCAGTACTTC.

Concerning this clone: One end of the junction is discordant with germline, which a read error may explain. The V and J genes are TRBV5-1 and TRBJ2-7; TRBD1 might be the D (6 bases). CDR1 is SGHRS, CDR2 YFSETQ, per germline. This CDR3 contains 13 residues. The CDR3 DNA sequence: TGCGCCAGCAGCTTGTCGGACAGCTACGGGCAGTACTTC. Translated: CASSLSDSYGQYF.

For the CDR3, the DNA is TGTGCCAGCAGCTTTGAGGGCCAGAGTCCCACACCGTACTATGGCTACACCTTC. This gives the protein CASSFEGQSPTPYYGYTF. The chain links TRBV11-2 to TRBJ1-2; D remains ambiguous. There are 18 residues in the CDR3. Germline lookup yields CDR1 SGHAT and CDR2 FQNNGV. Trimming took 3 bases from V and 3 from J, leaving 23 bases between them.

The rearrangement joins TRBV29-1 to TRBJ2-2, with D tentatively TRBD2 (5 bases). The germline CDR1 and CDR2 sequences are SQVTM and ANQGSEA. This CDR3 is built from 12 residues. V gave up 1 base and J gave up 6 bases, with 6 bases separating them. The CDR3 coding sequence is TGCAGCGTTGAAGGGGAGTCCGGGGAGCTGTTTTTT. As protein: CSVEGESGELFF.

This sequence joins TRBV28 and TRBJ2-7; D perhaps matches TRBD1 (8 bases). The CDR3 consists of 14 residues. The V and J ends lost 5 bases and 6 bases respectively, with 17 bases between them. CDR1 is MDHEN and CDR2 is SYDVKM in the germline V gene. The CDR3 DNA follows: TGTGCCAGCAGTGAACAGGGGGGGCCTGGCGAGCAGTACTTC. It codes for CASSEQGGPGEQYF.

The DNA for the CDR3 is TGCGCCAGCAGCCAAGATGAGCTGACGCAGTATTTT. Translating gives CASSQDELTQYF. This rearrangement joins TRBV4-1 to TRBJ2-3; no reliable D call. The length of the CDR3 is 12 residues. V lost 0 bases to trimming and J lost 9 bases, with 7 bases between them. From germline, CDR1 is MGHRA and CDR2 YSYEKL.

On this clone itself: This specimen includes other DNA sequences encoding the same CDR3. The chain recombines TRBV7-3 with TRBJ2-3; D possibly uses TRBD1 or TRBD2 (5 bases each). CDR1 SGHTA and CDR2 FQGTGA come from the germline V gene. The CDR3 sequence is 15 residues long. Trimming took off 2 bases at V and 0 bases at J, with 9 bases between the two ends. The CDR3 DNA sequence: TGTGCCAGCAGCTTAGGGACCACTAGCACAGATACGCAGTATTTT. Residues: CASSLGTTSTDTQYF.

The chain combines TRBV6-6 with TRBJ2-7; 10 nucleotides match TRBD2. The junction had 4 bases not matched to a gene; V was cut back by 0 bases and J by 2 bases. Per the germline V gene, CDR1 is MNHNY and CDR2 is SVGAGI (reference sequence). The CDR3 covers 16 residues. For the CDR3, the DNA is TGTGCCAGCAGTTACTCGAGCGGGAGGGATACCTACGAGCAGTACTTC. Its translation is CASSYSSGRDTYEQYF.

J is TRBJ1-2 and V is TRBV9; possible D gene TRBD1, 5 bases. V was trimmed by 0 bases and J by 3 bases, leaving 12 bases between them. Germline V gene lookup returns CDR1 SGDLS and CDR2 YYNGEE. The CDR3 runs 15 residues. CDR3 sequence reads: CASSVGGGIDYGYTF. In DNA, the CDR3 is TGTGCCAGCAGCGTAGGCGGGGGGATCGACTATGGCTACACCTTC.